These 17 T cell receptor beta chains originate from one sample sequenced in a study of T cells in Graves' hyperthyroidism and ophthalmopathy. Researchers took RNA transcripts and amplified the TCR beta CDR3 regions from them. When the TCR CDR3 underwent first-round RT-PCR, the HTBI primer set was used. TCRdb analysed the multiplex PCR reads with MiXCR anew, one entry per CDR3 protein. The sample holds approximately 600,000 distinct CDR3 sequences, about 15% seen once. What was sequenced was blood. These receptors came from a woman in her thirties or forties with Graves' ophthalmopathy.

Turning to this clonotype: One junction end does not reproduce the germline sequence, and a read error may be involved. The chain combines TRBV28 with TRBJ2-7; 7 bases agree with TRBD2. This CDR3 contains 14 residues. Germline V CDR1 and CDR2: MDHEN, SYDVKM. The chain's CDR3 is CASSLWEGVGEQYF. DNA of the CDR3: TGCGCCAGCAGTTTATGGGAGGGAGTGGGCGAGCAGTACTTC.

This clonotype occurred many times. This sequence joins TRBV11-1 and TRBJ2-7; D call uncertain. The germline V gene encodes CDR1 SGHAT and CDR2 FQDESV (reference sequence). Trimming removed 5 bases at V and 7 bases at J, with 15 bases between. CDR3 size: 13 residues. This CDR3 is CASSPRRLGEQYF. CDR3 DNA sequence: TGTGCCAGCAGCCCCCGACGGTTGGGGGAGCAGTACTTC.

Ten or more counts support this clonotype. The chain links TRBV19 to TRBJ1-1; TRBD1 matches at 8 bases. The V gene end was trimmed by 7 bases and the J gene end by 5 bases; junction bases not matched to a gene: 18. The germline CDR1 and CDR2 sequences are LNHDA and SQIVND (reference sequence). The CDR3 length is 17 residues. The CDR3 bases are TGTGCCAGTACAAACCTTCCGGGACAGGCGTTAAAGACTGAAGCTTTCTTT. Translated, it gives CASTNLPGQALKTEAFF.

This clonotype occurred many times. CDR3 in DNA: TGTGCCAGCTCTCCCACGGGATTCTCCCCGTTCGAGCAGTACTTC. Protein product: CASSPTGFSPFEQYF. The rearrangement joins TRBV7-6 to TRBJ2-7; D perhaps matches TRBD2 (5 bases). This CDR3 region has 15 residues. Germline lookup yields CDR1 SGHVS and CDR2 FNYEAQ. Trimming stripped 8 bases from V and 6 bases from J, with 23 bases between.

This clonotype was seen repeatedly, ten times or more. The V and J genes are TRBV29-1 and TRBJ2-7; perhaps TRBD1 as D (5 bases). Trimming stripped 6 bases from V and 0 bases from J, with 12 bases between. CDR3 length equals 13 residues. Germline-derived CDR1 and CDR2 are SQVTM and ANQGSEA. DNA of the CDR3: TGCAGCGTCGCAGGGCGTTTCTCCTACGAGCAGTACTTC. Protein product: CSVAGRFSYEQYF.

This clonotype was observed many times. The chain carries TRBV29-1 and TRBJ2-2; a weak D match, TRBD2 (5 bases). Trimming stripped 3 bases from V and 1 base from J, with 12 bases between. This CDR3 is 15 amino acids long. Germline V CDR1 and CDR2: SQVTM, ANQGSEA. The CDR3 here is CSVEEVGRNTGELFF. The DNA for the CDR3 is TGCAGCGTTGAGGAGGTGGGGAGGAACACCGGGGAGCTGTTTTTT.

This clonotype was counted at least ten times. The chain joins TRBV12-3 or TRBV12-4 to TRBJ1-1, with D perhaps matching TRBD1 (5 bases). The CDR3 is 11 residues long. With 6 bases removed from V and 8 bases from J, the gap between germline ends came to 10 bases. The DNA for the CDR3 is TGTGCCAGCAGCTACAGGTCCGAAGCTTTCTTT. Protein product: CASSYRSEAFF.

Regarding this clonotype: A much larger clone lies one base from this, so it may be a read error. CDR3 loop: CSVEDSQRPQETQYF. The CDR3 nucleotides are TGCAGCGTTGAAGATTCCCAGCGTCCTCAAGAGACCCAGTACTTC. The chain has TRBV29-1 and TRBJ2-5; no clear D gene. The V gene's germline CDR1 is SQVTM and CDR2 ANQGSEA. V lost 0 bases and J 2 bases, leaving 13 bases between the germline ends. CDR3 length: 15 amino acids.

This clonotype has at least ten counts. One junction end does not reproduce the germline sequence, and a read error may be involved. The genes are TRBV2 and TRBJ2-2; tentatively, D is TRBD1 (5 bases). The CDR3 has 13 residues. Germline-derived CDR1 and CDR2 are SNHLY and FYNNEI. In nucleotides, the CDR3 is TGTGCCAGCAGGGAAGGGGAAACCGGGGAGCTGTTTTTT. As protein: CASREGETGELFF.

This clonotype was picked up many times. The chain is built from TRBV15 and TRBJ2-7, with unresolved D. This CDR3 spans 12 amino acids. Per the germline V gene, CDR1 is LNHNV and CDR2 is YYDKDF (reference sequence). Trimming left V 8 bases short and J 5 bases short, with 13 bases between. The DNA of the CDR3 is TGTGCCACCTCCCGGGTAGGCCACGAGCAGTACTTC. It is translated as CATSRVGHEQYF. Using reference TRBV15 and TRBJ2-7 for the parts outside the CDR3, the full variable domain is DAMVIQNPRYQVTQFGKPVTLSCSQTLNHNVMYWYQQKSSQAPKLLFHYYDKDFNNEADTPDNFQSRRPNTSFCFLDIRSPGLGDTAMYLCATSRVGHEQYFGPGTRLTVT.

The chain carries TRBV6-2 or TRBV6-3 and TRBJ1-1, with 8 nucleotides matching TRBD1. After removal of 2 bases from V and 4 bases from J, the junction contained 3 bases not matched to a gene. The CDR3 contains 14 residues. The V gene's germline CDR1 is MNHEY and CDR2 SVGEGT. CDR3 protein: CASSYGTGATEAFF. The CDR3 DNA is TGTGCCAGCAGTTACGGGACAGGAGCCACTGAAGCTTTCTTT.

This clonotype was detected a few times. This sequence joins TRBV6-4 and TRBJ2-1; D might be TRBD1 or TRBD2, each matching 5 bases. Trimming pared 5 bases from V and 12 bases from J, leaving 17 bases between. The CDR3 contains 13 residues. The germline CDR1 and CDR2 sequences are MRHNA and SNTAGT. DNA for the CDR3: TGTGCCAGCAGTTACCGGGACCCATGGAGGCAGTTCTTC. Its protein product is CASSYRDPWRQFF.

This clonotype was detected only a few times. This may arise from a read error, as a much more abundant clone is one base away. This chain uses TRBV5-1 with TRBJ1-1, with D perhaps TRBD1 (5 bases). Trimming shortened V by 4 bases and J by 9 bases, and 19 bases separated the two germline ends. This CDR3 spans 14 amino acids. Germline V gives CDR1 SGHRS, CDR2 YFSETQ. The CDR3 nucleotides read TGCGCCAGCAGCCCCTCGACAGCTGTCTCTAAAGCTTTCTTT. Translation: CASSPSTAVSKAFF.

CDR3 nucleotides: TGTGCCAGCAGTTACACGGGAGGGGGAGAGACCCAGTACTTC. It yields the protein CASSYTGGGETQYF. The chain carries TRBV6-5 and TRBJ2-5; 8 nucleotides line up with TRBD2. CDR1 and CDR2 (germline): MNHEY, SVGAGI. This CDR3 has 14 residues. V was clipped by 2 bases and J by 4 bases; unmatched bases: 3.

This clonotype was counted many times. The rearrangement uses TRBV20-1 and TRBJ1-5; D not resolved. V was clipped by 3 bases and J by 5 bases, with 11 bases between them. The CDR3 sequence is 13 residues long. Germline V CDR1 and CDR2: DFQATT, SNEGSKA (reference sequence). The CDR3 sequence is CSAREGWDQPQHF. CDR3 coding DNA: TGCAGTGCTAGGGAGGGTTGGGATCAGCCCCAGCATTTT.

This clonotype was observed at least ten times. The chain couples TRBV20-1 to TRBJ2-5; 8 bases line up with TRBD1. The germline V gene has CDR1 DFQATT and CDR2 SNEGSKA (reference sequence). J gave up 4 bases and V 7 bases, and 11 bases lay outside the gene matches. The CDR3 contains 14 residues. The CDR3 spells CSDSRTGSVETQYF. CDR3 nucleotides: TGCAGTGACTCTCGGACAGGGTCGGTAGAGACCCAGTACTTC.

This clonotype was counted many times. The chain recombines TRBV15 with TRBJ1-5; D is ambiguous. This CDR3 comprises 13 residues. V was clipped by 2 bases and J by 2 bases, with 4 bases between them. Looked up from germline, CDR1 is LNHNV and CDR2 is YYDKDF (reference sequence). In DNA form, the CDR3 reads TGTGCCACCAGCAGACAGGGCAATCAGCCCCAGCATTTT. Encoded protein: CATSRQGNQPQHF.